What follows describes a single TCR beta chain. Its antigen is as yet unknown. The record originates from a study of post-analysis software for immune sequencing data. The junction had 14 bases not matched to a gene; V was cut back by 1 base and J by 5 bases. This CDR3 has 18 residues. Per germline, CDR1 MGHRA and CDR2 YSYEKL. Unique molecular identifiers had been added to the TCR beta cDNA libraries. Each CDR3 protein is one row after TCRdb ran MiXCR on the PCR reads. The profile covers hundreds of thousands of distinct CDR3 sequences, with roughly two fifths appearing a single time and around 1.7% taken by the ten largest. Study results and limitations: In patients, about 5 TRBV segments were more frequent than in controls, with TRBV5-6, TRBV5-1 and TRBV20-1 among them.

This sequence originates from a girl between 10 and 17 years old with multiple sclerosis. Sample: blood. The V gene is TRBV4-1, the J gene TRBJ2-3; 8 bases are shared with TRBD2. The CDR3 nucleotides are TGCGCCAGCAGCCAAGTCTCCCTGCGGGAGGTATACGGAGATACGCAGTATTTT. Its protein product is CASSQVSLREVYGDTQYF.